A single T cell receptor (beta chain) is shown here with its context. Antigen: not known. The sample originates from a study of blood T cells in healthy people across ages. General study results and limits: What prevented conclusive comparison of naive and antigen-experienced cells was that PBMCs were unsorted.

The CDR3 sequence is 14 residues long. The V gene lost 0 bases and the J gene lost 1 base, with 7 bases spanning the gap. CDR1 and CDR2 from the germline V gene are SGDLS and YYNGEE. A second PCR of roughly 7 to 11 cycles used a sample-barcoded 5' primer and a J-beta primer mix. TCRdb used MiXCR to reprocess the 5' RACE reads, holding one entry per CDR3 protein. The sample shows some 1.6 million distinct CDR3 sequences, about 31% of them seen only once. Sequenced sample: blood. The V call is TRBV9, the J call TRBJ1-1; D gene unclear. The sequence came from a woman aged 30 to 39 in good health. This CDR3 reads CASSVALGNTEAFF. The CDR3 DNA reads TGTGCCAGCAGCGTAGCCCTGGGGAACACTGAAGCTTTCTTT.